This T cell receptor beta chain was profiled in a study of OX40 agonist ivuxolimab in advanced cancers. Whole-study results and caveats: Clonal expansion was seen in CD4+ and CD8+ blood T cells by week 6 at 0.1 to 3.0 mg/kg. Expanded clones were, on average, more numerous among CD8+ T cells than CD4+.

Per the germline V gene, CDR1 is SGHRS and CDR2 is YFSETQ. Trimming took off 2 bases at V and 2 bases at J, with 10 bases between the two ends. The CDR3 is 14 residues long. The repertoire was sequenced with immunoSEQ multiplex PCR; TCRdb's copy has only in-frame clones and lacks some. The sample lists around 50,000 clones; approximately 71% were seen once. For this clone: The antigen remains unidentified. Different DNA sequences within this sample yield the same CDR3.

The J gene is TRBJ2-5, the V gene TRBV5-1, with a weak D call TRBD2 (6 bases). The receptor was isolated from an adult with an advanced solid tumor such as melanoma, head and neck, liver or kidney cancer. The source was CD4+ or CD8+ T cells sorted from blood, collected in a trial of the OX40 agonist ivuxolimab. As DNA, the CDR3 is TGCGCCAGCAGCTTAGGAGGGGTGCAAGAGACCCAGTACTTC. This codes for CASSLGGVQETQYF.